Listed here are 2 T cell receptor beta chains from one sample, sequenced in a study of human versus mouse CDR3 diversity and MHC coevolution. Clones were sequenced by immunoSEQ multiplex PCR, and TCRdb holds only the in-frame ones, with some missing. The sample holds 75,000 to 90,000 clones, roughly 93% seen once. The sample taken for sequencing was naive CD4+ T cells from blood. Subset in this sample: CD45RO-negative CD62L-positive naive CD4 T cells. Receptors were obtained from a person aged 30 to 70 in good health.

This clone was counted between two and nine times. The chain is built from TRBV10-3 and TRBJ1-2; D may be TRBD1 (6 bases). CDR3 size: 13 residues. Trimming shortened V by 6 bases and J by 8 bases, and 16 bases separated the two germline ends. The germline CDR1 and CDR2 sequences are ENHRY and SYGVKD. CDR3 sequence: CAIRHPGELGYTF. CDR3 bases: TGTGCCATCAGGCATCCAGGGGAACTAGGCTACACCTTC.

The V gene is TRBV5-8, the J gene TRBJ2-5, with no clear D. CDR1 is SGHTS, CDR2 YDEGEE, per germline. This CDR3 has 15 residues. V was shortened by 0 bases and J by 2 bases, with 11 bases between the two germline ends. CDR3 DNA sequence: TGTGCCAGCAGCTTGGGGCAGAACACACAAGAGACCCAGTACTTC. Translating gives CASSLGQNTQETQYF.